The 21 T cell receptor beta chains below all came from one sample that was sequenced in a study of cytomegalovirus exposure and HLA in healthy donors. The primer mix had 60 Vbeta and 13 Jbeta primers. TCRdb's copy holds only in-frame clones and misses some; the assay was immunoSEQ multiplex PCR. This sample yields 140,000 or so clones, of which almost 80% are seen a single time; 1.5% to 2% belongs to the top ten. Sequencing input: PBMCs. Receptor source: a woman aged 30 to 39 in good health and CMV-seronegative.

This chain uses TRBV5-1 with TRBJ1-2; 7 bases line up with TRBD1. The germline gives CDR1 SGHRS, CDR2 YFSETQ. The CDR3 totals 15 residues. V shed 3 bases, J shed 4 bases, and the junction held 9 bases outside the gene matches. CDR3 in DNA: TGCGCCAGCAGCTCGGACAGGCCTTACACCTATGGCTACACCTTC. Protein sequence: CASSSDRPYTYGYTF.

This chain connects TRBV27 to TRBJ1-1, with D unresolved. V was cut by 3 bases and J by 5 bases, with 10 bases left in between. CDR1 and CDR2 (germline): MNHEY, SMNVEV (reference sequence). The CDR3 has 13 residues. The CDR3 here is CASSFDRGTEAFF. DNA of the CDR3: TGTGCCAGCAGTTTTGACCGAGGGACTGAAGCTTTCTTT.

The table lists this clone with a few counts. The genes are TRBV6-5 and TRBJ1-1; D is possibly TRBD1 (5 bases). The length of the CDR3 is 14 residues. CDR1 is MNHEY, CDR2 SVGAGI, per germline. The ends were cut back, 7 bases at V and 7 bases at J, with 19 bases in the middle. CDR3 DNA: TGTGCCAGCACCCCTCGGGCGGGACGGCGTGAAGCTTTCTTT. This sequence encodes CASTPRAGRREAFF.

DNA for the CDR3: TGTGCCAGCAGCCAAGGGACAGGGGTCACCGGGGAGCTGTTTTTT. This gives the protein CASSQGTGVTGELFF. V is TRBV7-3 and J is TRBJ2-2, with TRBD1 matching 10 bases. The CDR3 covers 15 residues. Per germline, CDR1 SGHTA and CDR2 FQGTGA. V was clipped by 5 bases and J by 4 bases; unmatched bases: 4.

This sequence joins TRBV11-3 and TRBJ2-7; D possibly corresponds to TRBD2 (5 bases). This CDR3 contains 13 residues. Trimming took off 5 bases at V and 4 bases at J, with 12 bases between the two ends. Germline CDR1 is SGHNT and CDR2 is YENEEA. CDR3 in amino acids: CASSLGESYEQYF. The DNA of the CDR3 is TGTGCCAGCAGCCTCGGGGAGTCTTACGAGCAGTACTTC.

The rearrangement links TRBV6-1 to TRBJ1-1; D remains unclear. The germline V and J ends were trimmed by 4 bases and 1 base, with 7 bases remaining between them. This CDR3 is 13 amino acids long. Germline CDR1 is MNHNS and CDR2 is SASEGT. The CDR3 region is CASSVDTNTEAFF. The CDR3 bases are TGTGCCAGCAGTGTTGACACGAACACTGAAGCTTTCTTT.

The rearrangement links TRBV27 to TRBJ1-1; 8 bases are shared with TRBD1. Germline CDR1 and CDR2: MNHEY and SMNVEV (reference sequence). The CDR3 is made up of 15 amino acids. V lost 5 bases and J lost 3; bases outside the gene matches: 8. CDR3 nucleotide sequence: TGTGCCAGCAGTGGCCAGGGGGCCAGGGACACTGAAGCTTTCTTT. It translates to CASSGQGARDTEAFF.

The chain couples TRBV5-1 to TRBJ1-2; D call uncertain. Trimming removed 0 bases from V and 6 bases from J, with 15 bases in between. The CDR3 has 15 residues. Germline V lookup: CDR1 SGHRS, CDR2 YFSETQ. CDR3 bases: TGCGCCAGCAGCTTGGAAGGACGGGAGACGGATGGCTACACCTTC. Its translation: CASSLEGRETDGYTF.

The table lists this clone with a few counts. The CDR3 here is CASSSRTGFGETQYF. As DNA, the CDR3 is TGCGCCAGCAGCTCACGGACAGGGTTCGGGGAGACCCAGTACTTC. This chain connects TRBV5-1 to TRBJ2-5; 8 bases line up with TRBD1. J gave up 5 bases and V 3 bases, and 9 bases lay outside the gene matches. The germline CDR1 and CDR2 sequences are SGHRS and YFSETQ. The CDR3 spans 15 residues.

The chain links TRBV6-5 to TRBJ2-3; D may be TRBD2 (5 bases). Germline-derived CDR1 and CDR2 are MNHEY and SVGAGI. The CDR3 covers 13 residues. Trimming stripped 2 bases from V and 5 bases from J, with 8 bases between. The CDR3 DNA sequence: TGTGCCAGCAGTTACCGCCGGGAAGATACGCAGTATTTT. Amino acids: CASSYRREDTQYF.

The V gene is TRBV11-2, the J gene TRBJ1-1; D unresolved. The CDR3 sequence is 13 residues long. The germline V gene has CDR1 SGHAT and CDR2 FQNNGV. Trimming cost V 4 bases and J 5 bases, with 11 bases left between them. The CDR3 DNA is TGTGCCAGCAGCTCTGGCAGTTTGACTGAAGCTTTCTTT. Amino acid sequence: CASSSGSLTEAFF.

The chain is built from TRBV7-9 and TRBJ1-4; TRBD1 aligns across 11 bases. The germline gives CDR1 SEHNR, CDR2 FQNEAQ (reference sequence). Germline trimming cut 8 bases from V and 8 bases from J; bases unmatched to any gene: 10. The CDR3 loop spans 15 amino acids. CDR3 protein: CASSSGTGGDEKLFF. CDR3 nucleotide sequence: TGTGCCAGCTCATCCGGGACAGGGGGAGACGAAAAACTGTTTTTT.

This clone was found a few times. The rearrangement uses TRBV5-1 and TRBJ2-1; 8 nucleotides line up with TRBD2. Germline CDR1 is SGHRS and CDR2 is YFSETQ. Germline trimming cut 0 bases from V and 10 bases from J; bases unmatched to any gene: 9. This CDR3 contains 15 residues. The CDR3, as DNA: TGCGCCAGCAGCTTGGCGGGAGGGACCATCGGGGAGCAGTTCTTC. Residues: CASSLAGGTIGEQFF.

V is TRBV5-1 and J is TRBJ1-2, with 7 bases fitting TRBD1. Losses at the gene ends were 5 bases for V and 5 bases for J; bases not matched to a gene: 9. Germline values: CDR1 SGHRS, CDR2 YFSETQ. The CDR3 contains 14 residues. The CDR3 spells CASSQTGVQYGYTF. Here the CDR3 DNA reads TGCGCCAGCAGTCAAACAGGGGTACAGTATGGCTACACCTTC.

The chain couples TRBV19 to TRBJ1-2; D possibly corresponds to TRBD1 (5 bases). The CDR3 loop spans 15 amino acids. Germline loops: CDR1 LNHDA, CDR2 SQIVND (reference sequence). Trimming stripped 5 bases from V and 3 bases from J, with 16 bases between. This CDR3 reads CASSLQPGDYYGYTF. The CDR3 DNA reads TGTGCCAGTAGTCTACAGCCGGGGGATTACTATGGCTACACCTTC.

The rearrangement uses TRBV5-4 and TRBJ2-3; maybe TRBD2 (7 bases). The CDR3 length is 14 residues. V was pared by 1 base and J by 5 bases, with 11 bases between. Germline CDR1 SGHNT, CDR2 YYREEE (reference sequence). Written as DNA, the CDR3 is TGTGCCAGCAGCTTGCGGGGAGGGGGAGATACGCAGTATTTT. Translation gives CASSLRGGGDTQYF.

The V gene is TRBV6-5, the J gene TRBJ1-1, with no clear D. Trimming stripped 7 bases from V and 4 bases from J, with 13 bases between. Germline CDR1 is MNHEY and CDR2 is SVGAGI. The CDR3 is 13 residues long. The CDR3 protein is CASNERGGTEAFF. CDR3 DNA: TGTGCCAGCAACGAGCGGGGAGGCACTGAAGCTTTCTTT.

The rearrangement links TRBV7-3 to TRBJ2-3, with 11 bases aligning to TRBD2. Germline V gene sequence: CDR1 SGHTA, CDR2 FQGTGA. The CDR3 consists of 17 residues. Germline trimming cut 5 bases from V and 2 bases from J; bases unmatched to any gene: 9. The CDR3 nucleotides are TGTGCCAGCAGCCGTAATCTAGCGGGGGGCCCCACAGATACGCAGTATTTT. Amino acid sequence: CASSRNLAGGPTDTQYF. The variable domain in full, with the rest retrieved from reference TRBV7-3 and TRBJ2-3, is GAGVSQTPSNKVTEKGKYVELRCDPISGHTALYWYRQSLGQGPEFLIYFQGTGAADDSGLPNDRFFAVRPEGSVSTLKIQRTERGDSAVYLCASSRNLAGGPTDTQYFGPGTRLTVL.

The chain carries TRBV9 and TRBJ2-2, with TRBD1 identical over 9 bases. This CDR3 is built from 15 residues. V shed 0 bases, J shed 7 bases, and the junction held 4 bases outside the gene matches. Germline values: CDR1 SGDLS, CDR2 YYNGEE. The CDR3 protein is CASSVVQGADGELFF. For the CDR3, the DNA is TGTGCCAGCAGCGTAGTACAGGGGGCAGACGGGGAGCTGTTTTTT.

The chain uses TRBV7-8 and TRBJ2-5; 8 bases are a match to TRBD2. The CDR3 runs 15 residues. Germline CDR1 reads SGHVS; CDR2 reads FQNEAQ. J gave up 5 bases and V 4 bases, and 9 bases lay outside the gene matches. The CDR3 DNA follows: TGTGCCAGCAGCTCCACCGGGGGGGGAGGTGAGACCCAGTACTTC. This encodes CASSSTGGGGETQYF. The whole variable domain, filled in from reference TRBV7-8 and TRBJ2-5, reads GAGVSQSPRYKVAKRGQDVALRCDPISGHVSLFWYQQALGQGPEFLTYFQNEAQLDKSGLPSDRFFAERPEGSVSTLKIQRTQQEDSAVYLCASSSTGGGGETQYFGPGTRLLVL.

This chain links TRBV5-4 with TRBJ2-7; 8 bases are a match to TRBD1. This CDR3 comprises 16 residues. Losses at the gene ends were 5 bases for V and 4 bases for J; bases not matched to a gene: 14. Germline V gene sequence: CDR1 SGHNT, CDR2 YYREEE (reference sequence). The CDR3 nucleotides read TGTGCCAGCAGTCCTGCGGGCGGACAGGGAACTTACGAGCAGTACTTC. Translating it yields CASSPAGGQGTYEQYF.